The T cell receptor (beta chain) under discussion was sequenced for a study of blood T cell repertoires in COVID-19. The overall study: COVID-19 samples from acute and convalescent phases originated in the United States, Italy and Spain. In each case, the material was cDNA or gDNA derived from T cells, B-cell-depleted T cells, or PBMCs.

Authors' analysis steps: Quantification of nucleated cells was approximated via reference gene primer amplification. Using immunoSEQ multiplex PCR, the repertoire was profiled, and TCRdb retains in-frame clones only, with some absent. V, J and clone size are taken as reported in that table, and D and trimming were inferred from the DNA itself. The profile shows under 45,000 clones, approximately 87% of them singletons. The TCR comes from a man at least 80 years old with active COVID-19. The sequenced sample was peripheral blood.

The CDR3 loop reads CASSARWGGTDTQYF. CDR3 nucleotide sequence: TGTGCCAGCAGTGCCCGCTGGGGAGGCACAGATACGCAGTATTTT. V is TRBV2 and J is TRBJ2-3; D may be TRBD2 (5 bases). Trimming took 4 bases from V and 1 from J, leaving 12 bases between them. The length of the CDR3 is 15 residues. CDR1 and CDR2 from the germline V gene are SNHLY and FYNNEI.